The following is a TCR beta chain sequence with its context. Produced via immunoSEQ multiplex PCR; TCRdb's table is partial and in-frame only. The table has tens of thousands of clones, about nine tenths seen once; the top ten hold around 19%. Trimming cost V 1 base and J 5 bases, with 17 bases left between them. Germline lookup yields CDR1 LNHDA and CDR2 SQIVND (reference sequence). This CDR3 has 16 residues. It was autoimmune disease history or systemic immunosuppression that excluded patients. Researchers took blood at baseline, on cycle 4 day 1, and on cycle 7 day 1. This record comes from a study of OX40 agonist ivuxolimab in advanced cancers. On the study more broadly: Each patient was given ivuxolimab into a vein every 2 weeks, at 0.01 to 10 mg/kg. Under the entry rules, prior anti-PD-1, anti-PD-L1 or anti-CTLA-4 therapy was allowed, and roughly 39% had some.

The source of this sequence is an adult with an advanced solid tumor such as melanoma, head and neck, liver or kidney cancer. V is TRBV19 and J is TRBJ1-1; D is unresolved. Sequenced material: CD4+ or CD8+ T cells sorted from blood, taken in a trial of the OX40 agonist ivuxolimab. CDR3 sequence reads: CASSIVGGSITTEAFF. The CDR3 DNA is TGTGCCAGTAGTATAGTTGGCGGCAGTATAACTACTGAAGCTTTCTTT.